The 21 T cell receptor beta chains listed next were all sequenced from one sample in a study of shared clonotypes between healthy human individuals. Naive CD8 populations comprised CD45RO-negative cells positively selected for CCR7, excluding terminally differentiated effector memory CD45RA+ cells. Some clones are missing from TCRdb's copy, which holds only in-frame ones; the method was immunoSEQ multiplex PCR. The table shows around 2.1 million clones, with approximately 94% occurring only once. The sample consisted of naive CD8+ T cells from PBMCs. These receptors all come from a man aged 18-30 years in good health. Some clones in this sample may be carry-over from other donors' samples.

CDR3 DNA: TGTGCCAGCAGCCCTGGGGCCGGGCAGCCCCAGCATTTT. Amino acids: CASSPGAGQPQHF. The chain recombines TRBV6-5 with TRBJ1-5; the D gene is possibly TRBD1 (5 bases). The CDR3 contains 13 residues. The ends were cut back, 6 bases at V and 7 bases at J, with 13 bases in the middle. Germline V lookup: CDR1 MNHEY, CDR2 SVGAGI.

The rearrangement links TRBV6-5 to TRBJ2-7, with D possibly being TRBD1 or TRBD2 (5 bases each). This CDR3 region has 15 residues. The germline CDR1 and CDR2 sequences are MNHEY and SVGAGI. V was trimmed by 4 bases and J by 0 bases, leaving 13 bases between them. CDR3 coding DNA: TGTGCCAGCAGTTTTACGGCAGGGAGCTCCTACGAGCAGTACTTC. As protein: CASSFTAGSSYEQYF.

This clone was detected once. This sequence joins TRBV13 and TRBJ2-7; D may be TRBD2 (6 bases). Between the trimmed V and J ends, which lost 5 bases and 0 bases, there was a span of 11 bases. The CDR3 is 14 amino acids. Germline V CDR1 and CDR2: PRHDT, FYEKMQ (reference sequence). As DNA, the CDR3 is TGTGCCAGCAGCAACCGGGACTCCTCCTACGAGCAGTACTTC. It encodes CASSNRDSSYEQYF.

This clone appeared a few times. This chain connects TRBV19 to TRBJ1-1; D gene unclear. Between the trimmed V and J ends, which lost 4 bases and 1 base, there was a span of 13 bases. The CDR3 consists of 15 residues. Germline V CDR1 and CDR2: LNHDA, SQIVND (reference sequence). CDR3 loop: CASSTRNRQNTEAFF. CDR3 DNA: TGTGCCAGTAGTACCAGAAACAGACAGAACACTGAAGCTTTCTTT. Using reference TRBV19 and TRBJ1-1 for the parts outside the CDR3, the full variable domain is DGGITQSPKYLFRKEGQNVTLSCEQNLNHDAMYWYRQDPGQGLRLIYYSQIVNDFQKGDIAEGYSVSREKKESFPLTVTSAQKNPTAFYLCASSTRNRQNTEAFFGQGTRLTVV.

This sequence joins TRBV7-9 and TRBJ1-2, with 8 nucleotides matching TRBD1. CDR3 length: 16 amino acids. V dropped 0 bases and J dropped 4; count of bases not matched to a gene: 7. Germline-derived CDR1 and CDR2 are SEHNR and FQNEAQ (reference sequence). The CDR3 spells CASSLALAGGFYGYTF. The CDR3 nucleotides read TGTGCCAGCAGCTTAGCGTTGGCAGGGGGCTTCTATGGCTACACCTTC.

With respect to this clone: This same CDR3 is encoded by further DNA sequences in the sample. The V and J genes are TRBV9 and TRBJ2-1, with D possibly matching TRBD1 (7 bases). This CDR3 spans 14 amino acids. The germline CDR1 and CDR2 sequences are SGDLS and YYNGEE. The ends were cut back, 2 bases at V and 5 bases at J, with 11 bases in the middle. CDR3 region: CASSVGGGHNEQFF. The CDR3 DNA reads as TGTGCCAGCAGCGTCGGAGGGGGCCACAATGAGCAGTTCTTC.

The CDR3 DNA sequence: TGCGCCAGCAGCTTGCTATTAGGGGGCTTGGATGGCTACACCTTC. Translation gives CASSLLLGGLDGYTF. The rearrangement uses TRBV5-1 and TRBJ1-2; 7 nucleotides line up with TRBD1. The CDR3 has 15 amino acids. Per germline, CDR1 SGHRS and CDR2 YFSETQ. The ends lost 1 base at V and 6 bases at J; junction bases unmatched: 9.

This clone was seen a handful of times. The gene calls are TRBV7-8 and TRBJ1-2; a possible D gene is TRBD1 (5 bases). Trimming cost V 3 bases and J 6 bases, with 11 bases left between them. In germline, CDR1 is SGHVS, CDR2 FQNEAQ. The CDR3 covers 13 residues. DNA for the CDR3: TGTGCCAGCAGCTTCCCGGGACGGGATGGCTACACCTTC. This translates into CASSFPGRDGYTF.

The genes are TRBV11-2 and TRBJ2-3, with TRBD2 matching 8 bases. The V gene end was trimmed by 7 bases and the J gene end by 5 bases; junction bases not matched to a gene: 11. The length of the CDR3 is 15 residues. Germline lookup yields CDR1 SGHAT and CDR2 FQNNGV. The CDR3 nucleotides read TGTGCCAGCACGACGCGGGAGGCACATCAAGATACGCAGTATTTT. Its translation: CASTTREAHQDTQYF.

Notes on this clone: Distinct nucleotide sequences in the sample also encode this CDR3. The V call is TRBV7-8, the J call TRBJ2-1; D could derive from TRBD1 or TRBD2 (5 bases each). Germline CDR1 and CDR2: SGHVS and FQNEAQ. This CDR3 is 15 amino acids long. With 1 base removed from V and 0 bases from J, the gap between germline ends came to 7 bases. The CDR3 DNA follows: TGTGCCAGCAGCTTAGGGGGGTACTCCTACAATGAGCAGTTCTTC. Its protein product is CASSLGGYSYNEQFF.

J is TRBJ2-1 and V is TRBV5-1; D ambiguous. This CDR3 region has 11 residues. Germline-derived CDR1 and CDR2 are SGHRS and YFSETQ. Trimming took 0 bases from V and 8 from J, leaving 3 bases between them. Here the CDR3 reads CASSLDHEQFF. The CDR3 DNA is TGCGCCAGCAGCTTGGATCATGAGCAGTTCTTC.

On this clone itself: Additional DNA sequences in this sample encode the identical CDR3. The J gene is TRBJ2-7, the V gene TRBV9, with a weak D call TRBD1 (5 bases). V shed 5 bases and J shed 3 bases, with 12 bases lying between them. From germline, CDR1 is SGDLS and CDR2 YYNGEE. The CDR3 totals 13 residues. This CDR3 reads CASSASDSYEQYF. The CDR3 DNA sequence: TGTGCCAGCAGTGCATCTGACAGCTACGAGCAGTACTTC.

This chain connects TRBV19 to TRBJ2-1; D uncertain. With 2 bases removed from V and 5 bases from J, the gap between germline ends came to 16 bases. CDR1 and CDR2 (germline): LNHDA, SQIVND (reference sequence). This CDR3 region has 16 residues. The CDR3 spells CASSITPGSLNNEQFF. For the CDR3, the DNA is TGTGCCAGTAGTATAACACCTGGGTCCCTGAACAATGAGCAGTTCTTC.

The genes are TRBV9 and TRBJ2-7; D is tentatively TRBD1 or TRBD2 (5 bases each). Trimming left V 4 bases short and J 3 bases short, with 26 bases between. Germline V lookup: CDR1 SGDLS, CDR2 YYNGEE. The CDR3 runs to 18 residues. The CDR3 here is CASSPWATATGPLYEQYF. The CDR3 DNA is TGTGCCAGCAGCCCATGGGCTACCGCCACGGGGCCACTCTACGAGCAGTACTTC.

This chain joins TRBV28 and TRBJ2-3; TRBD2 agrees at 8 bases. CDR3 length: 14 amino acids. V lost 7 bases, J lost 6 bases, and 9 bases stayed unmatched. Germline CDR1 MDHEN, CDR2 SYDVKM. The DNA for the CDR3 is TGTGCCAGCAAGATGACTAGCGCCCGGGATACGCAGTATTTT. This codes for CASKMTSARDTQYF. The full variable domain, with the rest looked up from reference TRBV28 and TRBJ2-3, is DVKVTQSSRYLVKRTGEKVFLECVQDMDHENMFWYRQDPGLGLRLIYFSYDVKMKEKGDIPEGYSVSREKKERFSLILESASTNQTSMYLCASKMTSARDTQYFGPGTRLTVL.

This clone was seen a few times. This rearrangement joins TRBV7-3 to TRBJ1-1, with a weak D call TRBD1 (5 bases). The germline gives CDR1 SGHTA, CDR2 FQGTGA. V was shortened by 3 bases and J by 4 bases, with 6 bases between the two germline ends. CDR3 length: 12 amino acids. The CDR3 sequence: CASSFTGTEAFF. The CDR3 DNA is TGTGCCAGCAGCTTTACAGGCACTGAAGCTTTCTTT. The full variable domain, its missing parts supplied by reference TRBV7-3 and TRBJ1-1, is GAGVSQTPSNKVTEKGKYVELRCDPISGHTALYWYRQSLGQGPEFLIYFQGTGAADDSGLPNDRFFAVRPEGSVSTLKIQRTERGDSAVYLCASSFTGTEAFFGQGTRLTVV.

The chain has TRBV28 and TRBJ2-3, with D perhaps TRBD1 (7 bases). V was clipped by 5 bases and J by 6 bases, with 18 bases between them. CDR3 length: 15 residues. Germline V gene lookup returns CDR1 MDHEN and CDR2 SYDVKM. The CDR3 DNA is TGTGCCAGCAGTATAAGGGACAGTGGGGGGGATACGCAGTATTTT. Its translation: CASSIRDSGGDTQYF.

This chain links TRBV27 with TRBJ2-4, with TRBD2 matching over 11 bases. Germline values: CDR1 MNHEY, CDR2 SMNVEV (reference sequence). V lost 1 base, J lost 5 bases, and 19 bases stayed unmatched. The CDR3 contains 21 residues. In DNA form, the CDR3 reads TGTGCCAGCAGTTTATTCATTGGGGCTAGCGGGAGGCCAAACCCCCAAAACATTCAGTACTTC. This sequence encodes CASSLFIGASGRPNPQNIQYF.

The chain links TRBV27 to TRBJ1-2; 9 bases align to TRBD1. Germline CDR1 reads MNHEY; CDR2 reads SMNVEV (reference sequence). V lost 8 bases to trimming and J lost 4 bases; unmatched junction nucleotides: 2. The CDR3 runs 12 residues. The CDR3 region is CASGTGIYGYTF. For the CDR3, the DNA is TGTGCCAGCGGGACAGGGATCTATGGCTACACCTTC.

CDR3 sequence reads: CASSIPPGQGMNTEAFF. Here the CDR3 DNA reads TGTGCCAGTAGTATTCCGCCGGGACAGGGCATGAACACTGAAGCTTTCTTT. The gene calls are TRBV19 and TRBJ1-1; TRBD1 matches 9 bases. Unmatched junction bases numbered 8, after V lost 3 bases and J lost 0 bases. The CDR3 runs 17 residues. The V gene's germline CDR1 is LNHDA and CDR2 SQIVND (reference sequence).

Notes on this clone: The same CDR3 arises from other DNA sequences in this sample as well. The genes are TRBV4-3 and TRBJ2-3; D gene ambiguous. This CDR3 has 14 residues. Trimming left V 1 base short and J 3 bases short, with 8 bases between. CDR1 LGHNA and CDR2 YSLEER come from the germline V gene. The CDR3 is CASSQGLGTDTQYF. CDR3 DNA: TGCGCCAGCAGCCAAGGGTTGGGGACAGATACGCAGTATTTT.